This passage covers 31 T cell receptor beta chains from one sample sequenced in a study of control samples from healthy donors and cancer patients. Sequencing was performed with immunoSEQ multiplex PCR; in TCRdb, only in-frame clones are kept and a portion is missing. The data contain 80,000 to 100,000 clones, over 85% of them singletons. The sample was blood. The receptors were sampled from a human donor in good health. The donor label of this sample is uncertain.

The chain has TRBV19 and TRBJ1-5; no definite D call. CDR1 is LNHDA, CDR2 SQIVND, per germline (reference sequence). CDR3 length: 12 residues. Trimming shortened V by 7 bases and J by 7 bases, and 11 bases separated the two germline ends. As DNA, the CDR3 is TGTGCCAGTAACATCCCTAGACAGCCCCAGCATTTT. Translating gives CASNIPRQPQHF.

The chain has TRBV6-2 or TRBV6-3 and TRBJ1-1; D remains unclear. The CDR3 totals 12 residues. V lost 4 bases and J lost 8, with 11 bases in between. The germline V gene has CDR1 MNHEY and CDR2 SVGEGT. The CDR3 DNA sequence: TGTGCCAGCAGTTCCTACACGTCAGAAGCTTTCTTT. Translating it yields CASSSYTSEAFF.

The chain is built from TRBV5-5 and TRBJ2-1; TRBD2 matches at 13 bases. The CDR3 totals 15 residues. CDR1 and CDR2 from the germline V gene are SGHKS and YYEKEE (reference sequence). J was trimmed by 8 bases and V by 2 bases; bases with no gene match: 4. The CDR3 here is CASSFTSGGAYEQFF. CDR3 coding DNA: TGTGCCAGCAGCTTTACTAGCGGGGGGGCTTATGAGCAGTTCTTC.

The DNA of the CDR3 is TGTGCCAGCAGCTTAGGTAGGACAGGAGTCGGCAAAAACATTCAGTACTTC. Translation: CASSLGRTGVGKNIQYF. This chain connects TRBV7-2 to TRBJ2-4, with 7 bases that match TRBD1. Trimming cost V 1 base and J 3 bases; bases outside gene matches: 9. The V gene's germline CDR1 is SGHTA and CDR2 FQGNSA. This CDR3 is 17 amino acids long.

The chain combines TRBV30 with TRBJ1-1, with D maybe TRBD1 (6 bases). The CDR3 totals 15 residues. The germline CDR1 and CDR2 sequences are GTSNPN and SVGIG (reference sequence). V gave up 0 bases and J gave up 4 bases, with 15 bases separating them. CDR3 residues: CAWSVYGGLPTEAFF. The CDR3 region has the DNA TGTGCCTGGAGTGTATATGGGGGGCTGCCCACTGAAGCTTTCTTT.

V gene TRBV2 combines with J gene TRBJ1-2; 7 bases map to TRBD1. The CDR3 loop spans 12 amino acids. V lost 8 bases, J lost 8 bases, and 8 bases stayed unmatched. Germline V gives CDR1 SNHLY, CDR2 FYNNEI. CDR3 in amino acids: CASDSTGTGYTF. CDR3 nucleotides: TGTGCCAGCGACTCGACAGGGACCGGCTACACCTTC.

The rearrangement uses TRBV7-9 and TRBJ2-5, with D uncertain. Looked up from germline, CDR1 is SEHNR and CDR2 is FQNEAQ (reference sequence). Trimming removed 5 bases at V and 1 base at J, with 11 bases between. The length of the CDR3 is 14 residues. The chain's CDR3 is CASSRLDGQETQYF. The CDR3 DNA reads TGTGCCAGCAGCCGGCTGGACGGCCAAGAGACCCAGTACTTC.

V usage is TRBV5-1 and J usage is TRBJ1-1; D perhaps matches TRBD1 (5 bases). From germline, CDR1 is SGHRS and CDR2 YFSETQ. Trimming left V 4 bases short and J 7 bases short, with 17 bases between. The CDR3 extends over 14 amino acids. This chain's CDR3 is CASSLNGGFNEAFF. The DNA of the CDR3 is TGCGCCAGCAGCCTAAACGGGGGGTTCAATGAAGCTTTCTTT.

The V gene is TRBV10-1, the J gene TRBJ1-3; no definite D call. Germline V gives CDR1 WNHNN, CDR2 SYGVQD (reference sequence). Trimming stripped 0 bases from V and 0 bases from J, with 6 bases between. The CDR3 has 15 residues. The CDR3 region is CASSESKFSGNTIYF. DNA of the CDR3: TGCGCCAGCAGTGAGTCGAAATTCTCTGGAAACACCATATATTTT.

This chain connects TRBV24-1 to TRBJ2-3, with D unresolved. Between the trimmed V and J ends, which lost 0 bases and 6 bases, there was a span of 3 bases. CDR1 is KGHDR, CDR2 SFDVKD, per germline. CDR3 length: 12 residues. The CDR3 DNA follows: TGTGCCACCAGTGATTTGGTGGATACGCAGTATTTT. Translation: CATSDLVDTQYF.

The J gene is TRBJ1-1, the V gene TRBV2; D unclear. V gave up 3 bases and J gave up 7 bases, with 9 bases separating them. CDR3 length equals 12 residues. Germline lookup yields CDR1 SNHLY and CDR2 FYNNEI. Written as DNA, the CDR3 is TGTGCCAGCAGTGACGGCAGACTTGAAGCTTTCTTT. Protein sequence: CASSDGRLEAFF.

V and J are TRBV6-5 and TRBJ2-1; D is possibly TRBD1 or TRBD2 (5 bases each). The ends were cut back, 4 bases at V and 5 bases at J, with 12 bases in the middle. There are 14 residues in the CDR3. The germline V gene encodes CDR1 MNHEY and CDR2 SVGAGI. In DNA form, the CDR3 reads TGTGCCAGCAGTTCGGTATGGGGGAACAATGAGCAGTTCTTC. It codes for CASSSVWGNNEQFF.

The chain joins TRBV27 to TRBJ1-1; no clear D. Trimming took off 3 bases at V and 11 bases at J, with 16 bases between the two ends. The germline V gene encodes CDR1 MNHEY and CDR2 SMNVEV (reference sequence). The CDR3 has 13 residues. CDR3 in DNA: TGTGCCAGCAGTTTGGAAGTTCGGGGTGAGGCTTTCTTT. It encodes CASSLEVRGEAFF.

This sequence joins TRBV30 and TRBJ2-1; D may be TRBD2 (7 bases). Per the germline V gene, CDR1 is GTSNPN and CDR2 is SVGIG (reference sequence). V lost 2 bases and J 6 bases, leaving 14 bases between the germline ends. The CDR3 consists of 14 residues. The CDR3 region has the DNA TGTGCCTGGAGTATATCGGGGGGCCGCAATGAGCAGTTCTTC. The encoded protein is CAWSISGGRNEQFF.

The chain uses TRBV2 and TRBJ1-5; the D is unclear. V lost 0 bases, J lost 6 bases, and 12 bases lay in between. The CDR3 length is 15 residues. Germline CDR1 reads SNHLY; CDR2 reads FYNNEI. The DNA of the CDR3 is TGTGCCAGCAGTGAAGCGCAAACAATGAGTCAGCCCCAGCATTTT. Its protein product is CASSEAQTMSQPQHF.

The V gene is TRBV7-6, the J gene TRBJ1-2; 7 bases are shared with TRBD1. The CDR3 extends over 13 amino acids. The junction had 8 bases not matched to a gene; V was cut back by 5 bases and J by 8 bases. Germline V gene lookup returns CDR1 SGHVS and CDR2 FNYEAQ. CDR3 in DNA: TGTGCCAGCAGCCGAGGGGGCCCGGGAGGCTACACCTTC. This codes for CASSRGGPGGYTF.

V and J are TRBV19 and TRBJ1-1, with 7 nucleotides matching TRBD1. Germline V gives CDR1 LNHDA, CDR2 SQIVND (reference sequence). This CDR3 is 13 amino acids long. The J segment lost 1 base and the V segment lost 10 bases, leaving 6 bases of the junction unmatched. The CDR3 DNA sequence: TGTGCCACCCGGGACAGAGCGAACACTGAAGCTTTCTTT. Protein sequence: CATRDRANTEAFF.

The chain uses TRBV11-2 and TRBJ2-1, with 8 positions matching TRBD2. Unmatched junction bases numbered 13, after V lost 5 bases and J lost 4 bases. This CDR3 is built from 17 residues. Per the germline V gene, CDR1 is SGHAT and CDR2 is FQNNGV. The CDR3 is CASSARSSSGLYNEQFF. The CDR3 DNA reads TGTGCCAGCAGCGCTAGGAGTTCTAGCGGGTTATACAATGAGCAGTTCTTC.

V gene TRBV9 combines with J gene TRBJ1-2; the match to TRBD1 covers 9 bases. The CDR3 sequence is 15 residues long. The V gene's germline CDR1 is SGDLS and CDR2 YYNGEE. V lost 5 bases and J lost 3; bases outside the gene matches: 8. CDR3 coding DNA: TGTGCCAGCAGTGGAGAGGACAGGGGTCACTATGGCTACACCTTC. Its protein product is CASSGEDRGHYGYTF.

The chain has TRBV6-6 and TRBJ1-4, with D perhaps matching TRBD1 (5 bases). Germline values: CDR1 MNHNY, CDR2 SVGAGI (reference sequence). The CDR3 is made up of 16 amino acids. V lost 5 bases to trimming and J lost 8 bases, with 21 bases between them. CDR3 bases: TGTGCCAGCAGTCGAGCCACCTTGGGGACGCACGAAAAACTGTTTTTT. It specifies CASSRATLGTHEKLFF.

V usage is TRBV6-6 and J usage is TRBJ2-3; 10 positions match TRBD2. The CDR3 consists of 16 residues. The V and J ends lost 7 bases and 2 bases, in that order; junction bases with no gene match: 9. Per germline, CDR1 MNHNY and CDR2 SVGAGI (reference sequence). CDR3 protein: CASTSTGTSDTDTQYF. The CDR3 DNA sequence: TGTGCCAGCACCTCAACCGGGACTAGCGACACAGATACGCAGTATTTT.

The chain combines TRBV24-1 with TRBJ2-2; D is unresolved. V lost 2 bases, J lost 4 bases, and 1 base lay in between. Germline values: CDR1 KGHDR, CDR2 SFDVKD. The CDR3 consists of 12 residues. The DNA for the CDR3 is TGTGCCACCAGTGATTCCACCGGGGAGCTGTTTTTT. Translated: CATSDSTGELFF.

This chain uses TRBV5-1 with TRBJ2-7; either TRBD1 or TRBD2 may fit D (5 bases each). The CDR3 has 19 residues. The germline V and J ends were trimmed by 0 bases and 2 bases, with 24 bases remaining between them. The germline V gene has CDR1 SGHRS and CDR2 YFSETQ. CDR3 residues: CASSLAPPGRKILTYEQYF. CDR3 DNA: TGCGCCAGCAGCTTGGCCCCTCCGGGACGGAAGATTCTTACCTACGAGCAGTACTTC.

This clone has only one observation. This sequence joins TRBV15 and TRBJ1-1; unclear D gene. CDR3 length: 14 residues. In germline, CDR1 is LNHNV, CDR2 YYDKDF (reference sequence). Trimming took off 1 base at V and 2 bases at J, with 8 bases between the two ends. The CDR3 loop is CATSRVGSNTEAFF. CDR3 sequence (DNA): TGTGCCACCAGCAGAGTCGGTTCCAACACTGAAGCTTTCTTT. Using reference TRBV15 and TRBJ1-1 for the parts outside the CDR3, the full variable domain is DAMVIQNPRYQVTQFGKPVTLSCSQTLNHNVMYWYQQKSSQAPKLLFHYYDKDFNNEADTPDNFQSRRPNTSFCFLDIRSPGLGDTAMYLCATSRVGSNTEAFFGQGTRLTVV.

The CDR3 protein is CASSPGGGAVGELFF. The CDR3 nucleotides are TGTGCCAGCAGCCCTGGCGGGGGGGCCGTCGGGGAGCTGTTTTTT. The chain couples TRBV3-1 (or the pseudogene TRBV3-2) to TRBJ2-2; 9 bases align to TRBD2. The CDR3 runs to 15 residues. Germline CDR1 reads LGHDT; CDR2 reads YNNKEL (reference sequence). After removal of 4 bases from V and 7 bases from J, the junction contained 7 bases not matched to a gene.

V is TRBV28 and J is TRBJ2-5, with D possibly being TRBD2 (6 bases). Trimming stripped 3 bases from V and 8 bases from J, with 19 bases between. CDR1 is MDHEN, CDR2 SYDVKM, per germline. There are 15 residues in the CDR3. The CDR3 DNA reads TGTGCCAGCAGTTTTCGGGGGACCCCGGGAAGTACCCAGTACTTC. This gives the protein CASSFRGTPGSTQYF.

The chain carries TRBV6-6 and TRBJ2-5; 9 positions agree with TRBD2. The germline gives CDR1 MNHNY, CDR2 SVGAGI (reference sequence). The V and J ends lost 6 bases and 3 bases, in that order; junction bases with no gene match: 5. The CDR3 has 14 residues. CDR3 residues: CASRPSGVEETQYF. The DNA for the CDR3 is TGTGCCAGCAGGCCTAGCGGGGTCGAAGAGACCCAGTACTTC.

Of note for this clone: The junction shows a germline mismatch at one end, possibly a read error. V is TRBV28 and J is TRBJ1-2; D is unclear. Looked up from germline, CDR1 is MDHEN and CDR2 is SYDVKM. The CDR3 has 11 amino acids. CDR3 sequence: CAVLDPYGYTF. CDR3 DNA sequence: TGCGCAGTACTCGACCCCTATGGCTACACCTTC.

The rearrangement links TRBV3-1 (or the pseudogene TRBV3-2) to TRBJ2-3; D call uncertain. In germline, CDR1 is LGHDT, CDR2 YNNKEL (reference sequence). The V end was cut by 2 bases, the J end by 2 bases, with 5 bases between. This CDR3 region has 13 residues. The CDR3 DNA sequence: TGTGCCAGCAGCCAAACAGTCACAGATACGCAGTATTTT. This gives the protein CASSQTVTDTQYF.

This rearrangement joins TRBV6-6 to TRBJ2-7, with D possibly TRBD1 on 5 matching bases. This CDR3 contains 12 residues. Germline CDR1 and CDR2: MNHNY and SVGAGI (reference sequence). V was pared by 6 bases and J by 2 bases, with 8 bases between. CDR3 sequence: CASSPDTYEQYF. In nucleotides, the CDR3 is TGTGCCAGCAGCCCGGACACCTACGAGCAGTACTTC.

The V gene is TRBV6-1, the J gene TRBJ2-2, with 7 nucleotides matching TRBD1. Germline V gives CDR1 MNHNS, CDR2 SASEGT. The CDR3 has 14 amino acids. Losses at the gene ends were 3 bases for V and 7 bases for J; bases not matched to a gene: 5. CDR3 amino acids: CASSDEQGFGELFF. In nucleotides, the CDR3 is TGTGCCAGCAGTGATGAACAGGGGTTCGGGGAGCTGTTTTTT.